A few counts support the clone carrying this TCR beta chain. The sample belongs to a study of CDR3 diversity in severe acne. From the PCR reads, TCRdb called clonotypes with MiXCR, one entry per CDR3 protein. The sample includes about 84,000 distinct CDR3 sequences, 45% to 55% of them seen just once. V was shortened by 0 bases and J by 2 bases, with 14 bases between the two germline ends. Germline loops: CDR1 ENHRY, CDR2 SYGVKD. The CDR3 length is 17 residues. The specimen sequenced was blood. The chain uses TRBV10-3 and TRBJ1-3, with TRBD1 as a possible D gene (6 bases). This sequence was found in a male donor in good health, without acne. The CDR3 region is CAISESGTQGPGNTIYF. The CDR3 bases are TGTGCCATCAGTGAGTCAGGGACACAAGGACCTGGAAACACCATATATTTT.